Listed below are T cell receptor beta chains from one sample, sequenced in a study of vaccination and CD4 T cells after COVID-19. Via MiXCR, TCRdb re-called the PCR reads, giving one row per CDR3 protein. The data show 9,500 to 15,000 distinct CDR3 sequences, with approximately 60% seen just once and under 15% held by the top ten. Antigen specificity for these receptors is unknown. The sequenced material came from CD4+ T cells from blood, cultured in vitro. These receptor sequences come from a human donor who had recovered from COVID-19. CDR3s include the opening cysteine and the closing phenylalanine or tryptophan. Part of the rows lack a size; the others show once, few, many or a class for expanded clones.

clone size | V gene | CDR3 protein
- | TRBV20-1 | CSAVAGDDNEQFF
- | TRBV6-1 | CASILSVDTGELFF
- | TRBV12-3/TRBV12-4 | CASSLNGAVGEKLFF
- | TRBV12-3/TRBV12-4 | CASSPFRRVTDTQYF
- | TRBV7-9 | CASSWVGANVLTF
- | TRBV5-1 | CASSSHRAPGELFF
few | TRBV24-1 | CATSDIPGQGAGTSGRGGYNEQFF
- | TRBV7-8 | CASSLPGGGELFF
once | TRBV4-1 | CASSPSVSGTYEQYF
few | TRBV6-1 | CASRDDRDTDGYTF
- | TRBV27 | CASSLAGAGGNTIYF
- | TRBV4-2 | CASSQELRVQGYTSPLHF
- | TRBV2 | CASSIIWENTF
once | TRBV7-2 | CASSLVGTSGRAGELFF